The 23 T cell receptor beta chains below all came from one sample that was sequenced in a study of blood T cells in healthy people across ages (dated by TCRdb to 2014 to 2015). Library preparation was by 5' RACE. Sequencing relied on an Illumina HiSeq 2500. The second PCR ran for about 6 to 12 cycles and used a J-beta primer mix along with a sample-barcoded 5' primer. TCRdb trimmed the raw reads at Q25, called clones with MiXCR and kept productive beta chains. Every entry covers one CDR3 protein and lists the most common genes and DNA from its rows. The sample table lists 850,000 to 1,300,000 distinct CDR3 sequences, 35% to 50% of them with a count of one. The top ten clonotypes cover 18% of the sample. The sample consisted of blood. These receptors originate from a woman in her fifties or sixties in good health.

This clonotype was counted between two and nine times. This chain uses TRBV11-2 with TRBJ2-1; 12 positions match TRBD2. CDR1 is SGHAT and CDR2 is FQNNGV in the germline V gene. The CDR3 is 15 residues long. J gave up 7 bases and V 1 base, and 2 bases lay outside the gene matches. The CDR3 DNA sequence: TGTGCCAGCAGCTTAGTTGGGACTAGCGGGAATGAGCAGTTCTTC. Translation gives CASSLVGTSGNEQFF.

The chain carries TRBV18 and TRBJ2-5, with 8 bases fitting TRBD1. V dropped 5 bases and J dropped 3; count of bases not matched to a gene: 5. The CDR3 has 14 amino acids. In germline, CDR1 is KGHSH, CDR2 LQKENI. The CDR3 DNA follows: TGTGCCAGCTCATCCCGGACAGGGAAAGAGACCCAGTACTTC. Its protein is CASSSRTGKETQYF.

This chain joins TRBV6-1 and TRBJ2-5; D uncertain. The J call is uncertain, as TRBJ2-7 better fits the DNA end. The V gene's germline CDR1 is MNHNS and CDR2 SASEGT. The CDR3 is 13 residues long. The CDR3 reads CASSATPGYEQYF. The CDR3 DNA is TGTGCCAGCAGTGCAACGCCGGGCTACGAGCAGTACTTC.

The CDR3 reads CASSLDRSTNEKLFF. CDR3 bases: TGTGCCAGCAGCCTCGACAGGTCAACTAATGAAAAACTGTTTTTT. This sequence joins TRBV2 and TRBJ1-4, with D maybe TRBD1 (6 bases). V lost 6 bases and J lost 0, with 11 bases in between. The V gene's germline CDR1 is SNHLY and CDR2 FYNNEI. CDR3 length: 15 residues.

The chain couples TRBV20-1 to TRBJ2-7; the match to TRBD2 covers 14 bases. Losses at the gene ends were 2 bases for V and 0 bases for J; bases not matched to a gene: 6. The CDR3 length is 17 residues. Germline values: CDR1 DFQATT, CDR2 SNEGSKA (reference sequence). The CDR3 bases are TGCAGTGCTAGAAGGGGGACTAGCGGGAGAAGCTCCTACGAGCAGTACTTC. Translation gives CSARRGTSGRSSYEQYF.

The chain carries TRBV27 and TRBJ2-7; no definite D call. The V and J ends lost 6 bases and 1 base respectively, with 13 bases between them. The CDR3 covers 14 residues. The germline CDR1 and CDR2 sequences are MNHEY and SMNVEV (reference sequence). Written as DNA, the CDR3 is TGTGCCAGCAGCTCAGCCTGGGAATCCTACGAGCAGTACTTC. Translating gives CASSSAWESYEQYF.

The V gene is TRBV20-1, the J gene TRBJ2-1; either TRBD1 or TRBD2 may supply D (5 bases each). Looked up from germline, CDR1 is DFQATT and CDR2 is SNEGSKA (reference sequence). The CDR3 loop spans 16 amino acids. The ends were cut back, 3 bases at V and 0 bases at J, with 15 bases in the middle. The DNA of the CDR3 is TGCAGTGCTAGGCCATGGGACCTGGGCTCCTACAATGAGCAGTTCTTC. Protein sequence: CSARPWDLGSYNEQFF.

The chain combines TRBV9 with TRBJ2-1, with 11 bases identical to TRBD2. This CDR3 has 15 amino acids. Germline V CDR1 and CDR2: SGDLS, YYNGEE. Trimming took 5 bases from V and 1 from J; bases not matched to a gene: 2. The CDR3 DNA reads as TGTGCCAGCAGTGCTAGCGGGAGGTCCTACAATGAGCAGTTCTTC. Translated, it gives CASSASGRSYNEQFF.

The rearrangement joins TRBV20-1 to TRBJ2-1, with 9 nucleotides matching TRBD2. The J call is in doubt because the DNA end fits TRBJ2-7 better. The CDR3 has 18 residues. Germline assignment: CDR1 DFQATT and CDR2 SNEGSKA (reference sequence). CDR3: CSARDPASGVSSYNEQYF. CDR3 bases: TGCAGTGCTAGAGATCCGGCTAGCGGGGTTAGCTCCTACAATGAGCAGTACTTC.

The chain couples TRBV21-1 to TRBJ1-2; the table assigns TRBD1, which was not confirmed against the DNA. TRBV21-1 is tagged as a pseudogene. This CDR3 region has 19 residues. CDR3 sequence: CASSLFRLFRGQGALCYTF. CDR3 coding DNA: TGTGCCAGCAGCCTCTTTCGCCTATTCCGGGGACAGGGGGCGTTATGCTACACCTTC.

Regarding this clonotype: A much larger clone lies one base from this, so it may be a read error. This chain's CDR3 is CSAGQSQVTQYF. In DNA, the CDR3 is TGCAGTGCTGGACAGTCACAAGTGACCCAGTACTTC. V is TRBV20-1 and J is TRBJ2-5; possible D gene TRBD1, 6 bases. The germline V gene encodes CDR1 DFQATT and CDR2 SNEGSKA (reference sequence). The CDR3 has 12 amino acids.

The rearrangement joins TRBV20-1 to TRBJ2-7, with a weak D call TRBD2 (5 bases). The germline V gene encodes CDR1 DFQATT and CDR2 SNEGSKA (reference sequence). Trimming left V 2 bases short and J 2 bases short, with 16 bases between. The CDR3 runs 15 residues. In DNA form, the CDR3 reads TGCAGTGCTAGAATACCCCCGGGAAGGGCCTACGAGCAGTACTTC. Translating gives CSARIPPGRAYEQYF.

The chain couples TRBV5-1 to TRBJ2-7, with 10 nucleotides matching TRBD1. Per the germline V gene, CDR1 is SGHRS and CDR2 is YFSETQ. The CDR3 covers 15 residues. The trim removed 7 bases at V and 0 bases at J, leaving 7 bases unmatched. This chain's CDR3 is CASGVWTGGSYEQYF. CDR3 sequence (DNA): TGCGCCAGCGGGGTTTGGACAGGGGGCTCCTACGAGCAGTACTTC. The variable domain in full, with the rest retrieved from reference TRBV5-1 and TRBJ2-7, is KAGVTQTPRYLIKTRGQQVTLSCSPISGHRSVSWYQQTPGQGLQFLFEYFSETQRNKGNFPGRFSGRQFSNSRSEMNVSTLELGDSALYLCASGVWTGGSYEQYFGPGTRLTVT.

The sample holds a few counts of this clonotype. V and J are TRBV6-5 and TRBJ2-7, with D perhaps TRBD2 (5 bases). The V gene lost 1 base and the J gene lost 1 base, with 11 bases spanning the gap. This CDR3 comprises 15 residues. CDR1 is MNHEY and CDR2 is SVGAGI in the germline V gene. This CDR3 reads CASSYWSDSSYEQYF. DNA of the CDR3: TGTGCCAGCAGTTACTGGTCGGACTCGTCCTACGAGCAGTACTTC.

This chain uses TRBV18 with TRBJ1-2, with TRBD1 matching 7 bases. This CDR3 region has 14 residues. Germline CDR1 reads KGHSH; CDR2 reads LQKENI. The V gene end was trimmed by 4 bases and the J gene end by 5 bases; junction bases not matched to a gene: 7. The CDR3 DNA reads TGTGCCAGCTCACTCCGACAGGGCGAATATGGCTACACCTTC. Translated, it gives CASSLRQGEYGYTF. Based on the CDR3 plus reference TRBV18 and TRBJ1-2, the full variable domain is NAGVMQNPRHLVRRRGQEARLRCSPMKGHSHVYWYRQLPEEGLKFMVYLQKENIIDESGMPKERFSAEFPKEGPSILRIQQVVRGDSAAYFCASSLRQGEYGYTFGSGTRLTVV.

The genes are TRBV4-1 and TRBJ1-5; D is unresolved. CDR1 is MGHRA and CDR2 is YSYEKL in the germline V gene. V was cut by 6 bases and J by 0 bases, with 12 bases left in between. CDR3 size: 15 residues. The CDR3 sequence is CASRHVDSSNQPQHF. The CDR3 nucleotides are TGCGCCAGCAGACACGTGGATTCTAGCAATCAGCCCCAGCATTTT.

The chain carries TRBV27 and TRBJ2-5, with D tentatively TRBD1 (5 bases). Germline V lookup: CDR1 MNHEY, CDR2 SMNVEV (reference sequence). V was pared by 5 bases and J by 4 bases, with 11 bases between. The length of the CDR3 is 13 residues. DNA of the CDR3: TGTGCCAGCAGTGGACAACCGGTAGAGACCCAGTACTTC. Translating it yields CASSGQPVETQYF.

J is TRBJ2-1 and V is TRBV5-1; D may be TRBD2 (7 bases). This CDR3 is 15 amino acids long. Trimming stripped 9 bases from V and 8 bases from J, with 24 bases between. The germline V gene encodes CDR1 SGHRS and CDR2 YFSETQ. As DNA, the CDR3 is TGCGCCACCTCCCGGGGGGCCTTCGACCCGGATGAGCAGTTCTTC. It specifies CATSRGAFDPDEQFF. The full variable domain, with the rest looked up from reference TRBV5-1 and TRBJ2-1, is KAGVTQTPRYLIKTRGQQVTLSCSPISGHRSVSWYQQTPGQGLQFLFEYFSETQRNKGNFPGRFSGRQFSNSRSEMNVSTLELGDSALYLCATSRGAFDPDEQFFGPGTRLTVL.

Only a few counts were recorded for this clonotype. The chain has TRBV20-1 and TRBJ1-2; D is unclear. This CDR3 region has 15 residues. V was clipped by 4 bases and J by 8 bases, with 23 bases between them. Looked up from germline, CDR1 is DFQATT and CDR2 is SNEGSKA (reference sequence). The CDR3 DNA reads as TGCAGTGCTAAAGTCTCTTCTCGGGGAATGAGGGGCTACACCTTC. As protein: CSAKVSSRGMRGYTF.

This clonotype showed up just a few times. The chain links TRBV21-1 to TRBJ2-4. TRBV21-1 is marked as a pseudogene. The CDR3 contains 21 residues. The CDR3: CASSKGYEKRLAGLAKNIQYF. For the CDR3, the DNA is TGTGCCAGCAGCAAAGGTTATGAAAAGCGATTGGCTGGGCTAGCGAAAAACATTCAGTACTTC.

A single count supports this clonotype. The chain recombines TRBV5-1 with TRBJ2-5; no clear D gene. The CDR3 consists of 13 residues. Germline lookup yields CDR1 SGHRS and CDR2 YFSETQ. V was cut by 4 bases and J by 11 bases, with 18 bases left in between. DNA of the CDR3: TGCGCCAGCAGCGTCGGTACGCAGAATGAGCAGTACTTC. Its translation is CASSVGTQNEQYF. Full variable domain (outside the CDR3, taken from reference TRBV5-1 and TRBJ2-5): KAGVTQTPRYLIKTRGQQVTLSCSPISGHRSVSWYQQTPGQGLQFLFEYFSETQRNKGNFPGRFSGRQFSNSRSEMNVSTLELGDSALYLCASSVGTQNEQYFGPGTRLLVL.

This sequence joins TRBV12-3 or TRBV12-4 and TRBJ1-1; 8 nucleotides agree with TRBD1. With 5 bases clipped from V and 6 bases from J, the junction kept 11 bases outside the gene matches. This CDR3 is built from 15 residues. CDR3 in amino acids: CASSARTGLGAEAFF. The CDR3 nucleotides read TGTGCCAGCAGTGCCCGGACAGGGTTAGGGGCTGAAGCTTTCTTT.

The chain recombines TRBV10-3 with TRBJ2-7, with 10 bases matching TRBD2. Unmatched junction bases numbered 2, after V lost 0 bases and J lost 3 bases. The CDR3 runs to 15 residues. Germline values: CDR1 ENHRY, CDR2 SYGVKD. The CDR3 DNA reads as TGTGCCATCAGTGAGTCCGGGACTAGCGACTACGAGCAGTACTTC. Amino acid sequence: CAISESGTSDYEQYF.